A selection of T cell receptor beta chains follows, all from one sample in a study of blood T cell repertoires in COVID-19. Profiled with immunoSEQ multiplex PCR; TCRdb holds only in-frame clones, not every one. The sample yields about 250,000 clones, 80% to 90% seen once. Sample: PBMCs or T cells enriched from blood (not recorded which). The receptors were gathered from a man between 40 and 49 years old who had recovered from COVID-19. CDR3s include the opening cysteine and the closing phenylalanine or tryptophan. Each record gives: clone size, J gene, V gene, D gene, CDR3 DNA, CDR3 protein. The D gene is left open where the match is weak. Clone sizes are given selectively: once, few, many, or a class where the clone is expanded.

>.|TRBJ2-2|TRBV6-2/TRBV6-3|.
TGTGCCAGCAGCCTCGACGGGGAGGACACCGGGGAGCTGTTTTTT
CASSLDGEDTGELFF
>.|TRBJ1-2|TRBV5-1|TRBD1
TGCGCCAGCAGCCCGGGACAGGGAAGTGACGGCTACACCTTC
CASSPGQGSDGYTF
>.|TRBJ2-3|TRBV28|TRBD2
TGTGCCAGCAGTCCCCAATCACTAGCGGGAGTGGCAGATACGCAGTATTTT
CASSPQSLAGVADTQYF
>once|TRBJ1-1|TRBV6-5|.
TGTGCCAGCAGTTACTCGGGCAGGGCGGAAGCTTTCTTT
CASSYSGRAEAFF
>.|TRBJ2-7|TRBV5-6|TRBD1
TGTGCCAGCAGCTTGTTTGACAGGGGGTACCACGAGCAGTACTTC
CASSLFDRGYHEQYF
>once|TRBJ2-2|TRBV6-4|.
TGTGCCAGCAGTGATCCCCCCTTCGGGGACACCGGGGAGCTGTTTTTT
CASSDPPFGDTGELFF
>.|TRBJ1-3|TRBV9|.
TGTGCCAGCAGCGTAGGGCTCTCTGGAAACACCATATATTTT
CASSVGLSGNTIYF
>once|TRBJ2-3|TRBV6-4|TRBD2
TGTGCCAGCAGTGATCGGGACCATCGAAGCGGGAGGGGCACAGATACGCAGTATTTT
CASSDRDHRSGRGTDTQYF
>.|TRBJ2-5|TRBV7-6|.
TGTGCCAGCAGCTTAAGGGGGAGTGTCGGTGAGACCCAGTACTTC
CASSLRGSVGETQYF
>.|TRBJ1-1|TRBV7-2|TRBD1
TGTGCCAGCAGCTCACAGGGGAAACTAGGGACTGAAGCTTTCTTT
CASSSQGKLGTEAFF
>.|TRBJ1-1|TRBV27|TRBD1
TGTGCCAGCAGTTTATACGGGACAGGGAACACTGAAGCTTTCTTT
CASSLYGTGNTEAFF
>.|TRBJ1-1|TRBV18|.
TGTGCCAGCTCACCAAGGACACATAATGAAGCTTTCTTT
CASSPRTHNEAFF
>.|TRBJ2-7|TRBV19|.
TGTGCCAGTAGTAGTGGGAGGTTCGACGAGCAGTACTTC
CASSSGRFDEQYF
>.|TRBJ2-7|TRBV7-2|TRBD1
TGTGCCAGCAGCTTACGTCGGGACAGGGAAAGAGGAATCTCCTACGAGCAGTACTTC
CASSLRRDRERGISYEQYF
>.|TRBJ1-1|TRBV18|.
TGTGCCAGCTCACCTTCCAGGTACGCAACTGAAGCTTTCTTT
CASSPSRYATEAFF
>.|TRBJ2-5|TRBV21-1|.
TGTGCCAGCAGCAAAGGGCCACTTCGGGGTAGGACCCAGTACTTC
CASSKGPLRGRTQYF
>.|TRBJ1-5|TRBV19|.
TGTGCCAGTAGTATAGCCCAGATCAATCAGCCCCAGCATTTT
CASSIAQINQPQHF
>.|TRBJ1-4|TRBV7-2|.
TGTGCCAGCAGCTTAACCCCGGGAAGGGCTAATGAAAAACTGTTTTTT
CASSLTPGRANEKLFF
>.|TRBJ2-5|TRBV7-9|.
TGTGCCAGCAGCGGTCGGGCAGGGGTCCCCCAAGAGACCCAGTACTTC
CASSGRAGVPQETQYF
>.|TRBJ2-2|TRBV10-2|.
TGCGCCAGCCGGAGGTCGGACGGGGAGCTGTTTTTT
CASRRSDGELFF
>.|TRBJ1-2|TRBV30|.
TGTGCCTGCAGGGGTAACTATGGCTACACCTTC
CACRGNYGYTF
>.|TRBJ2-7|TRBV28|.
TGTGCCAGCAGTTTTGAGGGGGTAATGTACGAGCAGTACTTC
CASSFEGVMYEQYF
>.|TRBJ2-1|TRBV19|.
TGTGCCAGTAGTATTTCGACTCAGCAGTTCTTC
CASSISTQQFF
>.|TRBJ2-2|TRBV24-1|.
TGTGCCACCAGTGAACCCAGGGGTCTGGGCACCGGGGAGCTGTTTTTT
CATSEPRGLGTGELFF
>.|TRBJ2-3|TRBV10-3|TRBD2
TGTGCCAGCACCGAAACTAGCGGAACAGATACGCAGTATTTT
CASTETSGTDTQYF
>.|TRBJ2-1|TRBV15|.
TGTGCCACCAGCAGAGCGGGGAGCTCCTACAATGAGCAGTTCTTC
CATSRAGSSYNEQFF
>.|TRBJ2-2|TRBV9|TRBD1
TGTGCCAGCAGACCAATCGGACAGGGCGGCACCGGGGAGCTGTTTTTT
CASRPIGQGGTGELFF
>.|TRBJ1-3|TRBV29-1|.
TGCAGCGTTCTGACTCAGGGTGCTGGAAACACCATATATTTT
CSVLTQGAGNTIYF
>.|TRBJ2-7|TRBV3-1/TRBV3-2|TRBD2
TGTGCCAGCAGACTTGCTAGAGGGACTAGCGGGACGGTATCCTCCTACGAGCAGTACTTC
CASRLARGTSGTVSSYEQYF
>once|TRBJ2-2|TRBV5-1|TRBD1
TGCGCCAGCAGGGATTCAGGACAGGGGATTACCGGGGAGCTGTTTTTT
CASRDSGQGITGELFF
>.|TRBJ2-3|TRBV7-9|.
TGTGCCAGCAGACTCAGGGGTTTTGGGGATACGCAGTATTTT
CASRLRGFGDTQYF
>.|TRBJ2-2|TRBV19|.
TGTGCCAGTAGTATAGATGTCCGAACACTAGTTCGCACCGGGGAGCTGTTTTTT
CASSIDVRTLVRTGELFF
>.|TRBJ1-2|TRBV7-2|.
TGTGCCAGCAGCTTAGCCAGGGACTATGGCTACACCTTC
CASSLARDYGYTF